The 17 T cell receptor beta chains in this list originate from one sample, sequenced in a study of cytomegalovirus exposure and HLA in healthy donors. Libraries were prepared by immunoSEQ multiplex PCR; TCRdb keeps only in-frame clonotypes and omits some of them. The data hold about 330,000 clones, with roughly 85% observed a single time. The sequencing input was PBMCs. The receptors originated from a woman younger than 35 in good health and CMV-seronegative.

This sequence joins TRBV28 and TRBJ2-7, with 14 nucleotides matching TRBD2. The CDR3 runs 16 residues. CDR1 MDHEN and CDR2 SYDVKM come from the germline V gene. The V and J ends lost 8 bases and 0 bases, in that order; junction bases with no gene match: 6. This chain's CDR3 is CASLSGLAGVSYEQYF. CDR3 DNA: TGTGCCAGCCTATCGGGACTAGCGGGAGTCTCCTACGAGCAGTACTTC.

V usage is TRBV4-2 and J usage is TRBJ2-1; 10 bases agree with TRBD2. The CDR3 extends over 16 amino acids. The J segment lost 9 bases and the V segment lost 5 bases, leaving 13 bases of the junction unmatched. CDR1 is LGHNA and CDR2 is YNFKEQ in the germline V gene. The CDR3 protein is CASSAPSLAGDVEQFF. The CDR3 coding sequence is TGTGCCAGCAGCGCACCATCCCTAGCGGGAGATGTTGAGCAGTTCTTC.

The rearrangement uses TRBV7-9 and TRBJ2-7, with a tentative D call TRBD2 (6 bases). This CDR3 has 12 amino acids. V dropped 5 bases and J dropped 6 bases, with 11 bases sitting between them. Germline V gives CDR1 SEHNR, CDR2 FQNEAQ (reference sequence). In nucleotides, the CDR3 is TGTGCCAGCAGCATATCGACTAGCGAGCAGTACTTC. It is translated as CASSISTSEQYF. The full variable domain, its missing parts supplied by reference TRBV7-9 and TRBJ2-7, is DTGVSQNPRHKITKRGQNVTFRCDPISEHNRLYWYRQTLGQGPEFLTYFQNEAQLEKSRLLSDRFSAERPKGSFSTLEIQRTEQGDSAMYLCASSISTSEQYFGPGTRLTVT.

The gene calls are TRBV2 and TRBJ1-5; D gene unclear. Germline CDR1 is SNHLY and CDR2 is FYNNEI. This CDR3 is built from 17 residues. Trimming left V 6 bases short and J 3 bases short, with 21 bases between. The CDR3 here is CASRLQTTLGSNQPQHF. CDR3 DNA: TGTGCCAGCAGACTTCAGACAACACTTGGCTCCAATCAGCCCCAGCATTTT.

There are many counts of this clone. The J gene is TRBJ2-5, the V gene TRBV18, with 9 bases matching TRBD2. Trimming took 3 bases from V and 5 from J; bases not matched to a gene: 10. The CDR3 is 16 amino acids. The V gene's germline CDR1 is KGHSH and CDR2 LQKENI. As DNA, the CDR3 is TGTGCCAGCTCACCCCAGAGTAGCGGGAGCTTGGAGACCCAGTACTTC. Protein sequence: CASSPQSSGSLETQYF.

The chain has TRBV5-1 and TRBJ2-1, with 10 positions matching TRBD2. This CDR3 region has 13 residues. Trimming removed 6 bases from V and 9 bases from J; junction bases left unmatched: 6. Germline V CDR1 and CDR2: SGHRS, YFSETQ. CDR3 sequence: CASTRSGRVEQFF. CDR3 sequence (DNA): TGCGCCAGCACACGGAGCGGGAGGGTTGAGCAGTTCTTC. The whole variable domain, filled in from reference TRBV5-1 and TRBJ2-1, reads KAGVTQTPRYLIKTRGQQVTLSCSPISGHRSVSWYQQTPGQGLQFLFEYFSETQRNKGNFPGRFSGRQFSNSRSEMNVSTLELGDSALYLCASTRSGRVEQFFGPGTRLTVL.

The chain couples TRBV6-5 to TRBJ2-1, with D possibly TRBD1 on 5 matching bases. Germline V lookup: CDR1 MNHEY, CDR2 SVGAGI. V was cut by 2 bases and J by 4 bases, with 9 bases left in between. This CDR3 comprises 14 residues. CDR3 region: CASSYSAGYNEQFF. CDR3 in DNA: TGTGCCAGCAGTTACAGCGCAGGGTACAATGAGCAGTTCTTC.

A note on this clone: A junction boundary mismatches the germline segment, possibly from a read error. The chain recombines TRBV7-3 with TRBJ1-3; D is undetermined. CDR3 length: 14 residues. CDR1 is SGHTA and CDR2 is FQGTGA in the germline V gene. The CDR3: CASSLSNSGSTIYF. The DNA of the CDR3 is TGTGCCAGCAGCTTAAGTAATTCAGGAAGCACCATATATTTT.

The genes are TRBV5-1 and TRBJ2-1; D is possibly TRBD2 (6 bases). Germline CDR1 reads SGHRS; CDR2 reads YFSETQ. V shed 3 bases and J shed 10 bases, with 11 bases lying between them. CDR3 length equals 12 residues. DNA of the CDR3: TGCGCCAGCAGCTACGGGGCGGGAGAGCAGTTCTTC. Its protein is CASSYGAGEQFF.

V gene TRBV11-2 combines with J gene TRBJ2-5, with TRBD2 as a possible D gene (6 bases). Germline CDR1 reads SGHAT; CDR2 reads FQNNGV. Deletions cut 3 bases from V and 9 bases from J, with 11 bases between. The CDR3 extends over 12 amino acids. The CDR3 bases are TGTGCCAGCAGCTTGCCGGGCGGGGCCCAGTACTTC. Translation gives CASSLPGGAQYF.

This clone was seen once. The J gene is TRBJ2-7, the V gene TRBV5-1; 11 nucleotides match TRBD1. CDR1 is SGHRS, CDR2 YFSETQ, per germline. Unmatched junction bases numbered 7, after V lost 4 bases and J lost 7 bases. This CDR3 spans 14 amino acids. CDR3 in DNA: TGCGCCAGCAGCCTGGACAGGGGGCGAGGAGAGCAGTACTTC. Protein sequence: CASSLDRGRGEQYF.

CDR3 nucleotide sequence: TGTGCCAGCAGCCCGGGGGGACTAGCGGGAGAAGAGACCCAGTACTTC. Protein: CASSPGGLAGEETQYF. This chain joins TRBV9 and TRBJ2-5; 14 nucleotides match TRBD2. The CDR3 is 16 amino acids. Germline lookup yields CDR1 SGDLS and CDR2 YYNGEE. V lost 4 bases, J lost 3 bases, and 5 bases stayed unmatched.

The CDR3: CASSTRLAGVGEQYF. The CDR3 nucleotides read TGTGCCAGCAGCACCCGACTAGCGGGAGTGGGCGAGCAGTACTTC. The chain employs TRBV9 and TRBJ2-7; the match to TRBD2 covers 12 bases. The CDR3 loop spans 15 amino acids. The V gene's germline CDR1 is SGDLS and CDR2 YYNGEE. With 4 bases clipped from V and 6 bases from J, the junction kept 8 bases outside the gene matches.

J is TRBJ2-6 and V is TRBV9, with D perhaps TRBD1 (6 bases). The CDR3 extends over 17 amino acids. V lost 0 bases and J 0 bases, leaving 10 bases between the germline ends. Germline V CDR1 and CDR2: SGDLS, YYNGEE. CDR3 sequence reads: CASSVVGQTSGANVLTF. The CDR3, as DNA: TGTGCCAGCAGCGTAGTAGGACAGACCTCTGGGGCCAACGTCCTGACTTTC.

The genes are TRBV7-9 and TRBJ1-2; TRBD1 agrees at 12 bases. In germline, CDR1 is SEHNR, CDR2 FQNEAQ (reference sequence). The CDR3 spans 17 residues. Unmatched junction bases numbered 6, after V lost 1 base and J lost 3 bases. This chain's CDR3 is CASSLDRGQGAYYGYTF. CDR3 nucleotides: TGTGCCAGCAGCTTAGACCGGGGACAGGGGGCCTACTATGGCTACACCTTC.

The chain uses TRBV2 and TRBJ2-7; 11 bases match TRBD2. The germline gives CDR1 SNHLY, CDR2 FYNNEI. The CDR3 spans 16 residues. The V and J ends lost 4 bases and 3 bases, in that order; junction bases with no gene match: 8. CDR3 amino acids: CASSGLAGSPNYEQYF. In DNA form, the CDR3 reads TGTGCCAGCAGTGGACTAGCGGGATCCCCGAACTACGAGCAGTACTTC.

The V and J genes are TRBV6-1 and TRBJ1-2; 11 bases map to TRBD1. The germline V gene has CDR1 MNHNS and CDR2 SASEGT. CDR3 length: 14 residues. V gave up 5 bases and J gave up 4 bases; unmatched junction bases: 3. Here the CDR3 DNA reads TGTGCCAGCAGTAAGGACAGGGGGCCCTATGGCTACACCTTC. Its translation is CASSKDRGPYGYTF.